Presented here are 10 T cell receptor beta chains from one specimen sequenced in a study of identical twins. TCRdb re-called the 5' RACE reads through MiXCR, storing one row per CDR3 protein. The top ten clones hold around 1.6% of a sample with about 900,000 distinct CDR3 sequences, approximately 13% of them seen once. These data also featured in a second study, about yellow fever vaccine responses in identical twins.

Sequencing input: PBMCs. The source is a young woman in good health.

In its sample, this clonotype was seen a few times. The chain uses TRBV5-1 and TRBJ2-1; 8 bases fit TRBD2. This CDR3 has 17 residues. The V segment lost 1 base and the J segment 2 bases; nucleotides outside the gene matches: 8. The V gene's germline CDR1 is SGHRS and CDR2 YFSETQ. In DNA form, the CDR3 reads TGCGCCAGCAGCTTGATTCCGGGAGGGGCCACCTACAATGAGCAGTTCTTC. Amino acids: CASSLIPGGATYNEQFF.

This chain connects TRBV6-1 to TRBJ2-1; 8 nucleotides line up with TRBD2. V shed 7 bases and J 8 bases; nucleotides not matched to a gene: 10. The CDR3 has 14 amino acids. Germline V gene sequence: CDR1 MNHNS, CDR2 SASEGT. CDR3 region: CASITGLGLHEQFF. The CDR3 DNA is TGTGCCAGCATCACGGGACTAGGTCTTCATGAGCAGTTCTTC.

V gene TRBV10-3 combines with J gene TRBJ2-7; tentative D call: TRBD1 (6 bases). Per germline, CDR1 ENHRY and CDR2 SYGVKD. The V end was cut by 3 bases, the J end by 0 bases, with 24 bases between. This CDR3 contains 19 residues. The CDR3: CAISDFTRDTESPSYEQYF. The CDR3 coding sequence is TGTGCCATCAGTGACTTCACCCGGGACACCGAATCCCCCTCCTACGAGCAGTACTTC.

The rearrangement links TRBV7-8 to TRBJ2-5, with 12 bases matching TRBD1. Trimming removed 11 bases from V and 3 bases from J; junction bases left unmatched: 13. CDR3 length equals 16 residues. The V gene's germline CDR1 is SGHVS and CDR2 FQNEAQ. This CDR3 is CAASIGGTGGEETQYF. The CDR3 coding sequence is TGTGCCGCCTCGATAGGAGGGACAGGGGGCGAAGAGACCCAGTACTTC.

Worth noting for this clonotype: Being one base from a much bigger clone, this may be a read error. This rearrangement joins TRBV28 to TRBJ2-1; the D is unclear. The germline V gene encodes CDR1 MDHEN and CDR2 SYDVKM. The CDR3 is 11 amino acids. The CDR3 nucleotides read TGTGCCAGCTGTTTTTACAATGAGCAGTTCTTC. Protein sequence: CASCFYNEQFF.

This sequence joins TRBV2 and TRBJ2-1; no firm D call. The CDR3 runs to 15 residues. Trimming shortened V by 1 base and J by 4 bases, and 11 bases separated the two germline ends. Germline CDR1 SNHLY, CDR2 FYNNEI. The CDR3 DNA sequence: TGTGCCAGCAGTGAAGGGAGAACGCTTTACAATGAGCAGTTCTTC. This gives the protein CASSEGRTLYNEQFF.

This clonotype was detected a few times. This chain connects TRBV20-1 to TRBJ2-3; 11 bases map to TRBD2. J was trimmed by 4 bases and V by 6 bases; bases with no gene match: 9. There are 15 residues in the CDR3. Germline assignment: CDR1 DFQATT and CDR2 SNEGSKA (reference sequence). CDR3 sequence (DNA): TGCAGTGCCACCGGGACTAGCGGCCTTGCAGATACGCAGTATTTT. Translated, it gives CSATGTSGLADTQYF.

The rearrangement joins TRBV7-3 to TRBJ1-4, with D possibly matching TRBD1 (5 bases). V lost 5 bases to trimming and J lost 8 bases, with 18 bases between them. The CDR3 is made up of 15 amino acids. Germline V CDR1 and CDR2: SGHTA, FQGTGA. The CDR3 spells CASSPAGGVGEKLFF. As DNA, the CDR3 is TGTGCCAGCAGCCCAGCCGGGGGGGTGGGCGAAAAACTGTTTTTT.

This clonotype has a count of ten or more. This chain uses TRBV11-2 with TRBJ1-5; unclear D gene. CDR1 SGHAT and CDR2 FQNNGV come from the germline V gene. The V end was cut by 1 base, the J end by 2 bases, with 9 bases between. The CDR3 length is 15 residues. CDR3: CASSLGWVGNQPQHF. The CDR3 nucleotides read TGTGCCAGCAGCTTAGGGTGGGTCGGCAATCAGCCCCAGCATTTT.

This clonotype was observed a handful of times. The genes are TRBV2 and TRBJ2-7, with D possibly matching TRBD2 (11 bases). Germline lookup yields CDR1 SNHLY and CDR2 FYNNEI. V was pared by 6 bases and J by 1 base, with 19 bases between. The CDR3 covers 16 residues. CDR3 in DNA: TGTGCCAGCAGGGGACAGGGGACTAGCGGATCCTACGAGCAGTACTTC. Translating gives CASRGQGTSGSYEQYF.